The 20 T cell receptor beta chains below come from one sample, sequenced in a study of blood T cell repertoires in COVID-19. Using immunoSEQ multiplex PCR, the repertoire was profiled, and TCRdb retains in-frame clones only, with some absent. The table records 220,000 or so clones, around 91% of them present only once. Sequenced: PBMCs or T cells enriched from blood (not recorded which). These receptors were obtained from a woman aged 18-29 years in a cohort exposed to, infected with or recovered from COVID-19 (not recorded which).

This chain uses TRBV11-3 with TRBJ2-3, with 8 bases lining up with TRBD2. The CDR3 spans 16 residues. Germline CDR1 and CDR2: SGHNT and YENEEA. J gave up 4 bases and V 8 bases, and 14 bases lay outside the gene matches. CDR3 sequence: CASEGDGRVGADTQYF. DNA for the CDR3: TGTGCCAGCGAAGGAGACGGGAGGGTGGGGGCAGATACGCAGTATTTT.

This chain joins TRBV6-2 or TRBV6-3 and TRBJ2-7, with D perhaps TRBD2 (5 bases). The CDR3 contains 13 residues. The germline V and J ends were trimmed by 6 bases and 3 bases, with 12 bases remaining between them. In germline, CDR1 is MNHEY, CDR2 SVGEGT. The CDR3 bases are TGTGCCAGCAGCCCCGGGATCTACTACGAGCAGTACTTC. It yields the protein CASSPGIYYEQYF.

This sequence joins TRBV14 and TRBJ1-1; 9 positions match TRBD1. Germline lookup yields CDR1 SGHDN and CDR2 FVKESK. This CDR3 is built from 15 residues. Unmatched junction bases numbered 8, after V lost 5 bases and J lost 4 bases. The CDR3 DNA reads as TGTGCCAGCAGCGCAACACCGGACAGGGGCACTGAAGCTTTCTTT. Translation gives CASSATPDRGTEAFF.

The V call is TRBV29-1, the J call TRBJ2-1; tentatively, D is TRBD1 (6 bases). Trimming took off 6 bases at V and 8 bases at J, with 17 bases between the two ends. Per the germline V gene, CDR1 is SQVTM and CDR2 is ANQGSEA. The CDR3 runs 13 residues. The chain's CDR3 is CSVDKGPGDEQFF. DNA for the CDR3: TGCAGCGTCGACAAGGGCCCAGGGGATGAGCAGTTCTTC.

The genes are TRBV6-6 and TRBJ1-2; D remains unclear. The CDR3 has 14 amino acids. The V gene's germline CDR1 is MNHNY and CDR2 SVGAGI (reference sequence). V was clipped by 7 bases and J by 4 bases, with 16 bases between them. This chain's CDR3 is CASTPGGMSYGYTF. The CDR3 DNA reads as TGTGCCAGCACACCGGGTGGAATGTCCTATGGCTACACCTTC.

V and J are TRBV13 and TRBJ2-3; 8 bases are a match to TRBD2. Losses at the gene ends were 5 bases for V and 2 bases for J; bases not matched to a gene: 9. Germline assignment: CDR1 PRHDT and CDR2 FYEKMQ (reference sequence). This CDR3 contains 16 residues. The CDR3 loop is CASSLSGVGFTDTQYF. CDR3 DNA: TGTGCCAGCAGCCTTAGCGGGGTTGGGTTCACAGATACGCAGTATTTT.

This clone was picked up one time. The V call is TRBV9, the J call TRBJ1-5, with 9 bases lining up with TRBD1. The V gene's germline CDR1 is SGDLS and CDR2 YYNGEE. There are 15 residues in the CDR3. The V segment lost 0 bases and the J segment 7 bases; nucleotides outside the gene matches: 5. CDR3 coding DNA: TGTGCCAGCAGCGTAGGGGGACAGGGCGAACAGCCCCAGCATTTT. This gives the protein CASSVGGQGEQPQHF. The full variable domain, rest sourced from reference TRBV9 and TRBJ1-5, is DSGVTQTPKHLITATGQRVTLRCSPRSGDLSVYWYQQSLDQGLQFLIQYYNGEERAKGNILERFSAQQFPDLHSELNLSSLELGDSALYFCASSVGGQGEQPQHFGDGTRLSIL.

In this sample, this clone turned up once. The V gene is TRBV5-1, the J gene TRBJ1-2; a weak D match, TRBD1 (6 bases). V lost 1 base to trimming and J lost 14 bases, with 18 bases between them. The CDR3 length is 13 residues. Germline assignment: CDR1 SGHRS and CDR2 YFSETQ. The CDR3 region has the DNA TGCGCCAGCAGCTTGTCCGGGGGGCCCGTTAGAACCTTC. Translated: CASSLSGGPVRTF.

V gene TRBV19 combines with J gene TRBJ2-6; no clear D. Germline V gene lookup returns CDR1 LNHDA and CDR2 SQIVND (reference sequence). V was shortened by 5 bases and J by 3 bases, with 11 bases between the two germline ends. CDR3 length equals 15 residues. CDR3 nucleotide sequence: TGTGCCAGTAGTGCTACGGGTGGTGGGGCCAACGTCCTGACTTTC. Protein product: CASSATGGGANVLTF.

This sequence joins TRBV12-5 and TRBJ1-3; possible D gene TRBD1, 5 bases. The V gene's germline CDR1 is LGHNT and CDR2 FRNRAP. The V end lost 7 bases, the J end lost 0 bases, and 13 bases lay between the germline ends. The CDR3 has 15 residues. This chain's CDR3 is CASDSRVFSGNTIYF. The CDR3 region has the DNA TGTGCTAGTGACTCCAGGGTTTTCTCTGGAAACACCATATATTTT.

The genes are TRBV5-1 and TRBJ1-4, with 7 nucleotides matching TRBD1. The CDR3 is made up of 16 amino acids. V lost 4 bases and J lost 7; bases outside the gene matches: 13. Germline CDR1 reads SGHRS; CDR2 reads YFSETQ. The CDR3: CASSPTRQGGFEKLFF. The CDR3 DNA reads TGCGCCAGCAGCCCGACCCGACAGGGTGGGTTTGAAAAACTGTTTTTT. Supplemented by reference TRBV5-1 and TRBJ1-4, the full variable domain reads KAGVTQTPRYLIKTRGQQVTLSCSPISGHRSVSWYQQTPGQGLQFLFEYFSETQRNKGNFPGRFSGRQFSNSRSEMNVSTLELGDSALYLCASSPTRQGGFEKLFFGSGTQLSVL.

The J gene is TRBJ2-1, the V gene TRBV7-8, with no clear D. CDR3 length: 15 amino acids. V was shortened by 6 bases and J by 5 bases, with 17 bases between the two germline ends. Germline values: CDR1 SGHVS, CDR2 FQNEAQ. CDR3 sequence reads: CASSPSVADHNEQFF. CDR3 nucleotides: TGTGCCAGCAGTCCCAGCGTCGCCGACCACAATGAGCAGTTCTTC.

The V gene is TRBV12-3 or TRBV12-4, the J gene TRBJ1-5, with a possible D match to TRBD1 (5 bases). The CDR3 has 13 residues. Deletions cut 4 bases from V and 7 bases from J, with 11 bases between. The DNA of the CDR3 is TGTGCCAGCAGTTCCGACCAGGGACAGCCCCAGCATTTT. Its protein product is CASSSDQGQPQHF.

This chain joins TRBV5-1 and TRBJ1-3, with D possibly matching TRBD1 (5 bases). The germline V and J ends were trimmed by 4 bases and 0 bases, with 8 bases remaining between them. The CDR3 consists of 14 residues. Germline values: CDR1 SGHRS, CDR2 YFSETQ. The CDR3 coding sequence is TGCGCCAGCAGCGCGGGGGACTCTGGAAACACCATATATTTT. This translates into CASSAGDSGNTIYF.

The rearrangement links TRBV7-6 to TRBJ1-5; D ambiguous. Germline-derived CDR1 and CDR2 are SGHVS and FNYEAQ. Trimming shortened V by 4 bases and J by 7 bases, and 5 bases separated the two germline ends. The CDR3 consists of 11 residues. The CDR3 loop is CASSSEQPQHF. DNA of the CDR3: TGTGCCAGCAGCTCGGAGCAGCCCCAGCATTTT.

The CDR3 loop is CASSWEKNSPLHF. DNA of the CDR3: TGTGCCAGCAGTTGGGAGAAGAATTCACCCCTCCACTTT. The V gene is TRBV27, the J gene TRBJ1-6; D remains unclear. This CDR3 is built from 13 residues. V lost 4 bases, J lost 7 bases, and 8 bases lay in between. Germline V CDR1 and CDR2: MNHEY, SMNVEV (reference sequence).

In its sample, this clone was seen a few times. This chain connects TRBV4-1 to TRBJ1-6, with TRBD1 matching over 9 bases. The germline V gene encodes CDR1 MGHRA and CDR2 YSYEKL. CDR3 length equals 17 residues. V gave up 0 bases and J gave up 9 bases; unmatched junction bases: 9. In DNA, the CDR3 is TGCGCCAGCAGCCAAGATAAAGGACAGGGGATCGCTTCACCCCTCCACTTT. Its translation: CASSQDKGQGIASPLHF.

The chain is built from TRBV18 and TRBJ1-1, with D uncertain. There are 16 residues in the CDR3. Looked up from germline, CDR1 is KGHSH and CDR2 is LQKENI. The ends were cut back, 3 bases at V and 0 bases at J, with 14 bases in the middle. CDR3 nucleotides: TGTGCCAGCTCACCCGTCGAGGGCCCTGTGAACACTGAAGCTTTCTTT. Translating it yields CASSPVEGPVNTEAFF.

The chain uses TRBV28 and TRBJ1-4; D not resolved. V was clipped by 2 bases and J by 5 bases, with 12 bases between them. The CDR3 consists of 15 residues. CDR1 is MDHEN, CDR2 SYDVKM, per germline. The CDR3 sequence: CASSLPASGNEKLFF. CDR3 coding DNA: TGTGCCAGCAGTTTACCAGCCTCGGGGAATGAAAAACTGTTTTTT.

This chain uses TRBV7-8 with TRBJ2-3; possible D gene TRBD2, 6 bases. CDR1 and CDR2 from the germline V gene are SGHVS and FQNEAQ. V was cut by 0 bases and J by 1 base, with 11 bases left in between. CDR3 size: 16 residues. The CDR3 loop reads CASSLAISSGTDTQYF. In DNA, the CDR3 is TGTGCCAGCAGCTTAGCAATCTCTAGCGGCACAGATACGCAGTATTTT.